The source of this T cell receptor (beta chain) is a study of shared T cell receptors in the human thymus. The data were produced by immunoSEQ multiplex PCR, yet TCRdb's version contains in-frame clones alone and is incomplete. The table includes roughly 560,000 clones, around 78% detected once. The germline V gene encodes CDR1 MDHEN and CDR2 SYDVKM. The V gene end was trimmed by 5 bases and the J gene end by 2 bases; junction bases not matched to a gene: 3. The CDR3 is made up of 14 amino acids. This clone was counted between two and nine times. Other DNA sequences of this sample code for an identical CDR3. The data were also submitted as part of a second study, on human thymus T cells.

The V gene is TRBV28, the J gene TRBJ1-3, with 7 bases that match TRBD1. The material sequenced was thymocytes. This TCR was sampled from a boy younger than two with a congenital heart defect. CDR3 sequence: CASSPDRAGNTIYF. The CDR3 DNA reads TGTGCCAGCAGTCCCGACAGGGCTGGAAACACCATATATTTT.